The present T cell receptor (beta chain) was sequenced within a study of CD8 T cells in Susac syndrome. Study results and caveats: That the number of individuals in its TCR sequencing and HLA analysis was relatively small was acknowledged by the study.

V dropped 4 bases and J dropped 1 base, with 12 bases sitting between them. The CDR3 loop spans 14 amino acids. Per the germline V gene, CDR1 is SGDLS and CDR2 is YYNGEE. As concerns this clonotype: The antigen is unknown.

From blood CD8+ and CD4+ T cells, the TCR beta chain was sequenced. After extraction with the RNeasy kit, roughly 0.45 to 1 ug of the RNA was reverse transcribed using random hexamers. Multiplex immunoSEQ PCR targeted 54 Vbeta and 13 Jbeta TCR beta segments. TCRdb called the immunoSEQ multiplex PCR reads again in MiXCR, with one record for every CDR3 protein. The sample records about 180,000 distinct CDR3 sequences, roughly 95% being singletons. Sequencing was carried out using CD8+ T cells from PBMCs. The clonotype originates from a human donor with multiple sclerosis. The chain joins TRBV9 to TRBJ2-7; D is perhaps TRBD1 or TRBD2 (5 bases each). Here the CDR3 DNA reads TGTGCCAGCAGCATCGATGGGGGTTCCTACGAGCAGTACTTC. Its protein is CASSIDGGSYEQYF.